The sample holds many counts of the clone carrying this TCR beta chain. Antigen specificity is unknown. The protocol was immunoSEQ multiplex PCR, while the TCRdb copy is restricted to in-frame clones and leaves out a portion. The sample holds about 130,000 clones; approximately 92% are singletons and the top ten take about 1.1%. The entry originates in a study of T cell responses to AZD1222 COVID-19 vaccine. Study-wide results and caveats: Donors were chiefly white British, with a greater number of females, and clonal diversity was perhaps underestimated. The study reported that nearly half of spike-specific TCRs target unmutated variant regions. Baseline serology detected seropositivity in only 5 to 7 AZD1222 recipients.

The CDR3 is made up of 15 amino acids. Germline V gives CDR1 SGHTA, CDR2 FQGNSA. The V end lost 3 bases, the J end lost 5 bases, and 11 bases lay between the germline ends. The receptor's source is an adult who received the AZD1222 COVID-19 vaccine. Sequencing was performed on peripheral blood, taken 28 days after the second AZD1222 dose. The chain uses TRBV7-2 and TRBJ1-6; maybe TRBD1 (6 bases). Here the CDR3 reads CASSFIRGNNSPLHF. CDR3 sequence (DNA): TGTGCCAGCAGCTTCATCAGGGGTAATAATTCACCCCTCCACTTT. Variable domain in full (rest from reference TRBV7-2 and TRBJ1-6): GAGVSQSPSNKVTEKGKDVELRCDPISGHTALYWYRQSLGQGLEFLIYFQGNSAPDKSGLPSDRFSAERTGGSVSTLTIQRTQQEDSAVYLCASSFIRGNNSPLHFGNGTRLTVT.